The subject of this entry is one T cell receptor (beta chain). This CDR3 has 15 amino acids. The V gene's germline CDR1 is MGHRA and CDR2 YSYEKL. Between the trimmed V and J ends, which lost 0 bases and 2 bases, there was a span of 10 bases. The assay was immunoSEQ multiplex PCR, and TCRdb's table has in-frame clones only and misses some. The sample has approximately 12,000 clones, around three quarters seen once. The data are from a study of T cell repertoires in ileal Crohn's disease. This receptor was taken from an adult with Crohn's disease. The chain is built from TRBV4-1 and TRBJ1-2; no clear D. The specimen sequenced was ileal tissue. The CDR3 here is CASSQERLPNYGYTF. The CDR3 DNA sequence: TGCGCCAGCAGCCAAGAACGGTTGCCGAACTATGGCTACACCTTC.